One and the same sample provided the 29 T cell receptor beta chains below, sequenced in a study of T cell repertoires in cytomegalovirus infection. These receptors have no known antigen. TCRdb re-derived calls from the reads in MiXCR, one entry per CDR3 protein. Among fewer than 900,000 distinct CDR3 sequences listed, 29% were seen once. The material sequenced was cultured CD8+ T cells from PBMCs, taken from culture after CMV antigen stimulation. All receptors derive from a human donor in good health (CMV status not recorded). Some clones in this sample may be carry-over from other donors' samples.

The rearrangement links TRBV6-1 to TRBJ1-5; the match to TRBD1 covers 7 bases. Germline V gene data show CDR1 as MNHNS and CDR2 as SASEGT. The CDR3 runs 15 residues. V shed 3 bases and J 7 bases; nucleotides not matched to a gene: 9. The CDR3 DNA sequence: TGTGCCAGCAGTGAGTACCAGGGGGTGAGCCAGCCCCAGCATTTT. This encodes CASSEYQGVSQPQHF.

This chain links TRBV10-3 with TRBJ2-3; D is uncertain. This CDR3 has 11 residues. Germline CDR1 and CDR2: ENHRY and SYGVKD. Deletions cut 10 bases from V and 10 bases from J, with 15 bases between. CDR3 in amino acids: CATGSGDAQYF. The CDR3 DNA follows: TGTGCCACCGGGTCTGGGGATGCGCAGTATTTT.

V and J are TRBV12-3 or TRBV12-4 and TRBJ1-4; D perhaps matches TRBD1 (5 bases). V shed 2 bases and J shed 6 bases, with 10 bases lying between them. This CDR3 is built from 14 residues. The CDR3 here is CASSLTGSDEKLFF. In DNA form, the CDR3 reads TGTGCCAGCAGTTTAACAGGATCGGATGAAAAACTGTTTTTT.

This clonotype showed up just a few times. This chain links TRBV6-2 or TRBV6-3 with TRBJ1-3, with TRBD1 as a possible D gene (5 bases). The CDR3 consists of 13 residues. Germline assignment: CDR1 MNHEY and CDR2 SVGEGT. The germline V and J ends were trimmed by 7 bases and 5 bases, with 12 bases remaining between them. In DNA, the CDR3 is TGTGCCAGCACCCATGAGGGGAGAAACACCATATATTTT. Encoded protein: CASTHEGRNTIYF.

The V and J genes are TRBV27 and TRBJ2-3, with D possibly matching TRBD2 (7 bases). CDR1 and CDR2 (germline): MNHEY, SMNVEV (reference sequence). The V gene lost 7 bases and the J gene lost 2 bases, with 16 bases spanning the gap. This CDR3 is built from 15 residues. The CDR3: CASTFLGGDTDTQYF. The CDR3 coding sequence is TGTGCCAGCACCTTCCTAGGGGGGGACACAGATACGCAGTATTTT.

The chain employs TRBV5-4 and TRBJ2-5, with D perhaps given as TRBD1 or TRBD2 (5 bases each). V lost 1 base, J lost 4 bases, and 20 bases lay in between. This CDR3 region has 17 residues. Germline-derived CDR1 and CDR2 are SGHNT and YYREEE (reference sequence). The CDR3 sequence: CASSLMTGRSNRETQYF. Written as DNA, the CDR3 is TGTGCCAGCAGCTTGATGACGGGGCGCTCCAACCGAGAGACCCAGTACTTC.

This clonotype was counted many times. This chain joins TRBV12-3 or TRBV12-4 and TRBJ2-2; D is possibly TRBD2 (6 bases). V lost 4 bases to trimming and J lost 9 bases, with 12 bases between them. This CDR3 comprises 13 residues. DNA of the CDR3: TGTGCCAGCAGTTCGGGACTTTCGAGGGAGCTGTTTTTT. Amino acid sequence: CASSSGLSRELFF.

Notes on this clonotype: One junction end disagrees with the germline gene, perhaps due to a read error. The chain employs TRBV7-6 and TRBJ1-6, with D tentatively TRBD1 (6 bases). CDR1 is SGHVS and CDR2 is FNYEAQ in the germline V gene. The CDR3 length is 17 residues. DNA of the CDR3: TGTGCCAGCAGCTTAACTACACGGGACATCAATAATTCTCCCCTCCACTTT. It specifies CASSLTTRDINNSPLHF.

The chain links TRBV7-9 to TRBJ1-1; weak D call: TRBD1 (5 bases). This CDR3 has 16 residues. The germline V gene has CDR1 SEHNR and CDR2 FQNEAQ (reference sequence). V was shortened by 0 bases and J by 1 base, with 12 bases between the two germline ends. CDR3 amino acids: CASSLARYGANTEAFF. CDR3 coding DNA: TGTGCCAGCAGCTTAGCGCGATACGGGGCGAACACTGAAGCTTTCTTT.

This clonotype has just one count. The chain is built from TRBV27 and TRBJ2-7; D is unclear. CDR3 size: 14 residues. Trimming pared 1 base from V and 5 bases from J, leaving 12 bases between. Germline CDR1 is MNHEY and CDR2 is SMNVEV (reference sequence). CDR3 coding DNA: TGTGCCAGCAGTTTATATGGCGGTCGAGACGAGCAGTACGTC. Translating gives CASSLYGGRDEQYV.

The genes are TRBV7-3 and TRBJ2-1; D may match TRBD1 or TRBD2 (9 bases each). Trimming removed 3 bases from V and 4 bases from J, with 22 bases in between. Germline-derived CDR1 and CDR2 are SGHTA and FQGTGA. This CDR3 region has 18 residues. This CDR3 reads CASSFYRGRLAGYNEQFF. CDR3 nucleotide sequence: TGTGCCAGCAGCTTCTACAGGGGGCGTCTAGCGGGATACAATGAGCAGTTCTTC.

The V and J genes are TRBV4-1 and TRBJ1-5; a weak D match, TRBD1 (6 bases). CDR1 is MGHRA, CDR2 YSYEKL, per germline. The V end lost 0 bases, the J end lost 2 bases, and 11 bases lay between the germline ends. The CDR3 runs to 16 residues. The CDR3 protein is CASSQEMGARNQPQHF. In DNA form, the CDR3 reads TGCGCCAGCAGCCAAGAAATGGGGGCGCGCAATCAGCCCCAGCATTTT.

A few counts support this clonotype. The chain recombines TRBV11-2 with TRBJ2-1, with 7 positions matching TRBD1. CDR1 and CDR2 from the germline V gene are SGHAT and FQNNGV. CDR3 length equals 16 residues. Germline trimming cut 5 bases from V and 12 bases from J; bases unmatched to any gene: 19. CDR3 nucleotide sequence: TGTGCCAGCAGCCGGAATGGACAGGACCTCCCGAGAGGGCAGTTCTTC. Protein: CASSRNGQDLPRGQFF.

The chain uses TRBV3-1 and TRBJ1-3, with D maybe TRBD1 (6 bases). Germline CDR1 reads LGHDT; CDR2 reads YNNKEL (reference sequence). CDR3 length: 15 residues. With 1 base removed from V and 3 bases from J, the gap between germline ends came to 10 bases. As DNA, the CDR3 is TGTGCCAGCAGCCAAGTTGGAGGGGGTGGAAACACCATATATTTT. Translation gives CASSQVGGGGNTIYF.

Many counts were recorded for this clonotype. The chain combines TRBV14 with TRBJ1-1, with D perhaps TRBD1 (5 bases). The CDR3 extends over 17 amino acids. V lost 2 bases, J lost 0 bases, and 16 bases lay in between. Looked up from germline, CDR1 is SGHDN and CDR2 is FVKESK. CDR3 in DNA: TGTGCCAGCAGCCAATGGGGGGGGATGGGCATGAACACTGAAGCTTTCTTT. Translating it yields CASSQWGGMGMNTEAFF.

This clonotype has ten or more counts. V and J are TRBV7-9 and TRBJ1-1, with a weak D call TRBD1 (5 bases). The CDR3 has 14 amino acids. Per the germline V gene, CDR1 is SEHNR and CDR2 is FQNEAQ (reference sequence). V lost 5 bases, J lost 8 bases, and 18 bases lay in between. The CDR3 bases are TGTGCCAGCAGCCCCCCGGCAGGGTTGATAGAAGCTTTCTTT. Translating gives CASSPPAGLIEAFF.

This clonotype was observed a few times. V and J are TRBV6-6 and TRBJ1-4; no definite D call. CDR3 length: 15 residues. The germline CDR1 and CDR2 sequences are MNHNY and SVGAGI (reference sequence). V gave up 7 bases and J gave up 4 bases, with 16 bases separating them. The CDR3 DNA reads as TGTGCCAGCATGAGTAGCCGGGCAGTTAATGAAAAACTGTTTTTT. This translates into CASMSSRAVNEKLFF.

The table lists this clonotype with a few counts. The genes are TRBV6-5 and TRBJ1-1, with D maybe TRBD1 (5 bases). The CDR3 contains 14 residues. CDR1 and CDR2 from the germline V gene are MNHEY and SVGAGI. Trimming shortened V by 0 bases and J by 4 bases, and 9 bases separated the two germline ends. The CDR3 loop is CASSYSRGTTEAFF. The CDR3 DNA reads as TGTGCCAGCAGTTACTCGAGAGGGACCACTGAAGCTTTCTTT.

V and J are TRBV9 and TRBJ2-6; D unresolved. V lost 0 bases, J lost 2 bases, and 9 bases lay in between. The CDR3 sequence is 16 residues long. Germline loops: CDR1 SGDLS, CDR2 YYNGEE. The DNA of the CDR3 is TGTGCCAGCAGCGTAGATAGACATACTGGGGCCAACGTCCTGACTTTC. Translation gives CASSVDRHTGANVLTF. The full variable domain, rest sourced from reference TRBV9 and TRBJ2-6, is DSGVTQTPKHLITATGQRVTLRCSPRSGDLSVYWYQQSLDQGLQFLIQYYNGEERAKGNILERFSAQQFPDLHSELNLSSLELGDSALYFCASSVDRHTGANVLTFGAGSRLTVL.

The chain is built from TRBV12-3 or TRBV12-4 and TRBJ1-2; tentatively, D is TRBD1 (5 bases). This CDR3 has 15 residues. The V end was cut by 4 bases, the J end by 8 bases, with 20 bases between. In DNA form, the CDR3 reads TGTGCCAGCAGTTACGAGGGCACTGGGGGTGGAGGCTACACCTTC. Amino acid sequence: CASSYEGTGGGGYTF.

The chain combines TRBV14 with TRBJ2-1; D is undetermined. This CDR3 has 14 amino acids. V lost 4 bases to trimming and J lost 4 bases, with 11 bases between them. Germline assignment: CDR1 SGHDN and CDR2 FVKESK. CDR3 nucleotides: TGTGCCAGCAGCCCCAGGAAAAAATACAATGAGCAGTTCTTC. Its translation: CASSPRKKYNEQFF.

V is TRBV10-1 and J is TRBJ1-6; perhaps TRBD1 as D (5 bases). This CDR3 spans 14 amino acids. In germline, CDR1 is WNHNN, CDR2 SYGVQD (reference sequence). V dropped 9 bases and J dropped 5 bases, with 14 bases sitting between them. This chain's CDR3 is CASLPGTDNSPLHF. The CDR3 region has the DNA TGCGCCAGTCTGCCCGGGACGGATAATTCACCCCTCCACTTT.

Details on this clonotype: The junction departs from the called germline gene at one end, perhaps through a read error. CDR3 region: CAISVKAQGSNTVAFF. Written as DNA, the CDR3 is TGTGCCATCAGTGTTAAAGCCCAGGGGTCGAACACTGTAGCTTTCTTT. V is TRBV10-3 and J is TRBJ1-1; D might be TRBD1 (6 bases). The CDR3 sequence is 16 residues long. Germline V lookup: CDR1 ENHRY, CDR2 SYGVKD.

This clonotype was seen a handful of times. This rearrangement joins TRBV25-1 to TRBJ2-5; D not certain. The CDR3 has 11 residues. The germline gives CDR1 MGHDK, CDR2 SYGVNS. V lost 4 bases and J 5 bases, leaving 5 bases between the germline ends. The CDR3: CASSGWETQYF. CDR3 sequence (DNA): TGTGCCAGCAGTGGATGGGAGACCCAGTACTTC. The variable domain in full, with the rest retrieved from reference TRBV25-1 and TRBJ2-5, is EADIYQTPRYLVIGTGKKITLECSQTMGHDKMYWYQQDPGMELHLIHYSYGVNSTEKGDLSSESTVSRIRTEHFPLTLESARPSHTSQYLCASSGWETQYFGPGTRLLVL.

This clonotype was counted only a few times. The chain employs TRBV27 and TRBJ2-7; D may be TRBD1 or TRBD2 (5 bases each). CDR1 is MNHEY, CDR2 SMNVEV, per germline (reference sequence). The CDR3 spans 15 residues. The germline V and J ends were trimmed by 0 bases and 2 bases, with 11 bases remaining between them. Written as DNA, the CDR3 is TGTGCCAGCAGTTTATCGGGGGACCTGACCTACGAGCAGTACTTC. Translation gives CASSLSGDLTYEQYF.

This clonotype was counted between two and nine times. The chain has TRBV11-1 and TRBJ1-1, with D uncertain. Per the germline V gene, CDR1 is SGHAT and CDR2 is FQDESV (reference sequence). V shed 5 bases and J shed 2 bases, with 6 bases lying between them. CDR3 length: 12 amino acids. This CDR3 reads CASSPFNTEAFF. The CDR3, as DNA: TGTGCCAGCAGCCCTTTTAACACTGAAGCTTTCTTT.

The chain carries TRBV11-2 and TRBJ2-4; 11 bases fit TRBD1. Germline trimming cut 2 bases from V and 4 bases from J; bases unmatched to any gene: 7. CDR3 length equals 17 residues. CDR1 and CDR2 (germline): SGHAT, FQNNGV. CDR3 sequence (DNA): TGTGCCAGCAGCTTAAAGTTTGGGACAGGGGGGAAAAACATTCAGTACTTC. It translates to CASSLKFGTGGKNIQYF.

This clonotype appeared a few times. The V gene is TRBV6-2 or TRBV6-3, the J gene TRBJ2-1; weak D call: TRBD2 (6 bases). The V and J ends lost 7 bases and 8 bases respectively, with 18 bases between them. This CDR3 contains 14 residues. The germline V gene has CDR1 MNHEY and CDR2 SVGEGT. CDR3 nucleotides: TGTGCCAGCACCCCCAGTGCGGGATTCCATGAGCAGTTCTTC. It specifies CASTPSAGFHEQFF.

This clonotype occurred once. The V gene is TRBV3-1, the J gene TRBJ2-7, with a tentative D call TRBD2 (7 bases). Germline loops: CDR1 LGHDT, CDR2 YNNKEL (reference sequence). CDR3 length: 16 amino acids. With 4 bases removed from V and 7 bases from J, the gap between germline ends came to 23 bases. The CDR3: CASSPNLREGGWEQYF. The CDR3 DNA reads as TGTGCCAGCAGCCCGAACCTCAGGGAGGGGGGCTGGGAGCAGTACTTC.